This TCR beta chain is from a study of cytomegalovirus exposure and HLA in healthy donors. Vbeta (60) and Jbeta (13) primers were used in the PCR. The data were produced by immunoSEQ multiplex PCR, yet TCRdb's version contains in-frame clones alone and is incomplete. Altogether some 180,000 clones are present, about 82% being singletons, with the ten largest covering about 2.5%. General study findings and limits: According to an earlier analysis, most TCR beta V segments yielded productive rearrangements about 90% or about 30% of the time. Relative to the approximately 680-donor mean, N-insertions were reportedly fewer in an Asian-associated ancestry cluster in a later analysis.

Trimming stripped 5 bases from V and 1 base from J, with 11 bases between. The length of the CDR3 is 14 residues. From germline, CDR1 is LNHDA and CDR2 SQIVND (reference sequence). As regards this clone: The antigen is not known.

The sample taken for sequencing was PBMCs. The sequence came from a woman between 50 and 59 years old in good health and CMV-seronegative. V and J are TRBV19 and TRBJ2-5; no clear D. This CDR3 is CASSPLMAQETQYF. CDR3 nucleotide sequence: TGTGCCAGTAGTCCCCTGATGGCCCAAGAGACCCAGTACTTC.